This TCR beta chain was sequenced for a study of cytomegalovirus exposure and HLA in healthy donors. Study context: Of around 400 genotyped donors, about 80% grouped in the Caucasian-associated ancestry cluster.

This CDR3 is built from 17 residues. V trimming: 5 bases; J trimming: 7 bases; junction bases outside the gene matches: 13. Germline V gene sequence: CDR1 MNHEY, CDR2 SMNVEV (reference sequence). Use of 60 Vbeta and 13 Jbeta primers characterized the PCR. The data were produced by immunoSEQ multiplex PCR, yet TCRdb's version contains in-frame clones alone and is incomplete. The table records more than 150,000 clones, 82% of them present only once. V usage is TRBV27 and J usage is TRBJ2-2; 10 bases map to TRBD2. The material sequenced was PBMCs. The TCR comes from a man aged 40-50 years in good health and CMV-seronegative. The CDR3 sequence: CASSRTSGTGGYGELFF. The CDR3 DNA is TGTGCCAGCAGTCGGACTAGCGGAACAGGAGGGTACGGGGAGCTGTTTTTT.